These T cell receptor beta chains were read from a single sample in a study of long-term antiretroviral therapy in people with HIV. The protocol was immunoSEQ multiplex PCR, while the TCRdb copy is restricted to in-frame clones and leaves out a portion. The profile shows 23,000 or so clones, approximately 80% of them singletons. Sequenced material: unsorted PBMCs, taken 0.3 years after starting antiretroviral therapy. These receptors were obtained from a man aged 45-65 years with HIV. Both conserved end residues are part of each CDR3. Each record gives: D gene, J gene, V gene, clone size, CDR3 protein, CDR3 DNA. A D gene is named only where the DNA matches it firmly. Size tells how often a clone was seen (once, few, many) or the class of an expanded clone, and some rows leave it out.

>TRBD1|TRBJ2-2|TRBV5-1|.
CASSLFGQGARGTGELFF
TGCGCCAGCAGCTTGTTTGGACAGGGGGCGCGCGGCACCGGGGAGCTGTTTTTT
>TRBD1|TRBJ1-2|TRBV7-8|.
CASSPRVAGRGEGYTF
TGTGCCAGCAGCCCTAGAGTCGCCGGCAGGGGGGAAGGCTACACCTTC
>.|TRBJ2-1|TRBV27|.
CASSLWDPDYSSYNEQFF
TGTGCCAGCAGTTTATGGGACCCAGACTATAGCTCCTACAATGAGCAGTTCTTC
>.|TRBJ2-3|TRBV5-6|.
CASSLGQTFTDTQYF
TGTGCCAGCAGCTTGGGACAAACCTTCACAGATACGCAGTATTTT
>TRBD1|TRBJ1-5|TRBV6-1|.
CASSAPGDSFNQPQHF
TGTGCCAGCAGTGCCCCGGGGGACAGTTTCAATCAGCCCCAGCATTTT
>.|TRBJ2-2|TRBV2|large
CASSPGSGSTGELFF
TGTGCCAGCAGCCCAGGTAGCGGTTCCACCGGGGAGCTGTTTTTT
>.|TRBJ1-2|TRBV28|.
CASSPGAGLRRGYTF
TGTGCCAGCAGCCCTGGGGCAGGACTAAGGAGAGGCTACACCTTC
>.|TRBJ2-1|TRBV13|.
CASSPGRGPSYNEQFF
TGTGCCAGCAGCCCGGGCAGGGGCCCTTCCTACAATGAGCAGTTCTTC
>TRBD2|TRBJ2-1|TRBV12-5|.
CASGLVLSLGTSGTYNEQFF
TGTGCTAGTGGTTTGGTACTATCCCTGGGGACTAGCGGGACCTACAATGAGCAGTTCTTC
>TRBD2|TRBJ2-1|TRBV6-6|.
CASRAKGTSNNEQFF
TGTGCCAGCCGCGCTAAGGGGACTAGCAACAATGAGCAGTTCTTC
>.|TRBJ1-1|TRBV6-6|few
CASKMNTEAFF
TGTGCCAGCAAAATGAACACTGAAGCTTTCTTT
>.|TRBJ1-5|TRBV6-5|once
CASSWLAGNQPQHF
TGTGCCAGCAGTTGGTTGGCAGGCAATCAGCCCCAGCATTTT
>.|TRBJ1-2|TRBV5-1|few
CASSGRGGNYGYTF
TGCGCCAGCAGCGGCAGGGGAGGTAACTATGGCTACACCTTC
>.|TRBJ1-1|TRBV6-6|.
CASSYATGTLNTEAFF
TGTGCCAGCAGTTACGCGACCGGGACACTGAACACTGAAGCTTTCTTT
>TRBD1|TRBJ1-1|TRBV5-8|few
CASSLHRGTEAFF
TGTGCCAGCAGCTTGCACAGGGGAACTGAAGCTTTCTTT
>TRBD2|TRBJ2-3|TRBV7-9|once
CASSRASGRGPDTQYF
TGTGCCAGCAGCAGGGCTAGCGGGAGGGGTCCAGATACGCAGTATTTT
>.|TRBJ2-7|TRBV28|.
CASSAQGGEQYF
TGTGCCAGCAGTGCACAGGGGGGGGAGCAGTACTTC
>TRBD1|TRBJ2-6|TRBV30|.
CARDSSGANVLTF
TGTGCCCGGGACAGCTCTGGGGCCAACGTCCTGACTTTC
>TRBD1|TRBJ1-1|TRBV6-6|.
CASRTDRGPLNTEAFF
TGTGCCAGCAGAACCGACAGGGGTCCCTTGAACACTGAAGCTTTCTTT
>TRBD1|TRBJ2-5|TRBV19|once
CASRTGGKETQYF
TGTGCCAGTAGGACAGGGGGGAAAGAGACCCAGTACTTC
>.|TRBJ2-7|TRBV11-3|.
CASSLGPSYEQYF
TGTGCCAGCAGCTTAGGGCCCTCCTACGAGCAGTACTTC
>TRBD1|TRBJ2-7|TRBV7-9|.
CASSLTGGSYEQYF
TGTGCCAGCAGCTTGACAGGGGGGTCCTACGAGCAGTACTTC
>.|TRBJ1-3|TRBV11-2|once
CASSLDPLYSGNTIYF
TGTGCCAGCAGCTTAGACCCCCTTTACTCTGGAAACACCATATATTTT
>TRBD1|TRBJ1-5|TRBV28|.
CASSLGTGTYSNQPQHF
TGTGCCAGCAGTTTAGGGACAGGGACATATAGCAATCAGCCCCAGCATTTT
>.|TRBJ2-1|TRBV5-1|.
CASSPGTSSYNEQFF
TGCGCCAGCAGCCCCGGGACAAGCTCCTACAATGAGCAGTTCTTC
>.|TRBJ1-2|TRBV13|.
CASSPQSRGNYGYTF
TGTGCCAGCAGCCCCCAATCAAGGGGTAACTATGGCTACACCTTC
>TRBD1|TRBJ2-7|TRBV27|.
CASSLGLPGQGSYEQYF
TGTGCCAGCAGTTTGGGCCTTCCGGGACAGGGCTCCTACGAGCAGTACTTC
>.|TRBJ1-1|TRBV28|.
CASSAPPDILNTEAFF
TGTGCCAGCAGTGCCCCGCCTGATATTTTGAACACTGAAGCTTTCTTT
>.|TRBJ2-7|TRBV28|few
CASSWGRAYEQYF
TGTGCCAGCAGTTGGGGCAGGGCCTACGAGCAGTACTTC
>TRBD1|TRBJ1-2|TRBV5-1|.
CASSLVGGGGNYGYTF
TGCGCCAGCAGCTTGGTAGGAGGGGGCGGCAACTATGGCTACACCTTC
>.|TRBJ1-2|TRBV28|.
CASSPARRRSYGYTF
TGTGCCAGCAGTCCGGCCCGTAGACGGAGCTATGGCTACACCTTC
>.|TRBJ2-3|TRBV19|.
CASSLGLNGDTQYF
TGTGCCAGTAGTTTGGGCCTCAACGGAGATACGCAGTATTTT
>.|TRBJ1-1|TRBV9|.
CASSVGMNTEAFF
TGTGCCAGCAGCGTAGGGATGAACACTGAAGCTTTCTTT
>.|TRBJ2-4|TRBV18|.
CASSPGQIQNIQYF
TGTGCCAGCTCACCGGGCCAGATCCAAAACATTCAGTACTTC
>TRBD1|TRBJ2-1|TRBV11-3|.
CASTTHRDRRYYNEQFF
TGTGCCAGCACTACACACCGGGACAGGAGATACTACAATGAGCAGTTCTTC
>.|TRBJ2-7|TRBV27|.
CASSLSRVHEQYF
TGTGCCAGCAGTTTGAGCAGGGTCCACGAGCAGTACTTC
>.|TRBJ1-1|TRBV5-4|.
CASSEEKGFDTEAFF
TGTGCCAGCAGCGAGGAAAAGGGCTTTGACACTGAAGCTTTCTTT
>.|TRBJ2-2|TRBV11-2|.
CASSRQGYTGELFF
TGTGCCAGCAGCCGCCAGGGTTACACCGGGGAGCTGTTTTTT
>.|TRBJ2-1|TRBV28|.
CASSLLYRGVSYNEQFF
TGTGCCAGCAGTTTATTGTATAGGGGGGTGTCCTACAATGAGCAGTTCTTC
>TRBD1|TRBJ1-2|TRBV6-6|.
CASNRGSNYGYTF
TGTGCCAGCAACAGGGGATCTAACTATGGCTACACCTTC
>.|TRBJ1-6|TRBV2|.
CAILKGEGNSPLHF
TGTGCCATCTTGAAGGGGGAAGGTAATTCACCCCTCCACTTT
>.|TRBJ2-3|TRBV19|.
CASSISIQVTDTQYF
TGTGCCAGTAGTATCTCCATCCAGGTCACAGATACGCAGTATTTT
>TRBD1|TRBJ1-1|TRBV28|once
CASSYRGRNGVEAFF
TGTGCCAGCAGTTACAGGGGGCGGAACGGTGTTGAAGCTTTCTTT
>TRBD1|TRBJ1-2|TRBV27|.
CASRTNRGNYGYTF
TGTGCCAGCAGGACGAACAGGGGAAACTATGGCTACACCTTC
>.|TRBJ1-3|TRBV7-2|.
CASSLDRALSGNTIYF
TGTGCCAGCAGCTTAGACAGGGCCCTCTCTGGAAACACCATATATTTT
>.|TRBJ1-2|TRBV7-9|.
CASSLNRGDSYGYTF
TGTGCCAGCAGCTTAAACCGTGGTGATAGTTATGGCTACACCTTC
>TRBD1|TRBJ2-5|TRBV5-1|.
CASSLGRQGAEETQYF
TGCGCCAGCAGCTTGGGTCGACAGGGGGCGGAGGAGACCCAGTACTTC